This T cell receptor beta chain was recorded in a study of cytomegalovirus exposure and HLA in healthy donors. This clone has only a few counts. The antigen remains unidentified. Trimming at V came to 3 bases and at J to 2 bases, leaving 8 bases not matched to a gene. Germline V gene sequence: CDR1 SGHDT, CDR2 YYEEEE. This CDR3 spans 15 amino acids. Regarding the study as a whole: Sequencing likely produced, as an artifact, a cluster of highly shared sequence variants.

Amplification used 60 Vbeta primers and 13 Jbeta primers. Clones were sequenced by immunoSEQ multiplex PCR, and TCRdb holds only the in-frame ones, with some missing. Of about 160,000 clones listed, 68% were seen once; the top ten hold roughly 1.5%. The receptor was derived from a man aged 50-59 years in good health and CMV-seronegative. The chain links TRBV5-6 to TRBJ2-7, with 7 bases aligning to TRBD1. The sequencing input was PBMCs. This chain's CDR3 is CASSSPPGTAYEQYF. In nucleotides, the CDR3 is TGTGCCAGCAGCTCCCCCCCGGGGACAGCCTACGAGCAGTACTTC.